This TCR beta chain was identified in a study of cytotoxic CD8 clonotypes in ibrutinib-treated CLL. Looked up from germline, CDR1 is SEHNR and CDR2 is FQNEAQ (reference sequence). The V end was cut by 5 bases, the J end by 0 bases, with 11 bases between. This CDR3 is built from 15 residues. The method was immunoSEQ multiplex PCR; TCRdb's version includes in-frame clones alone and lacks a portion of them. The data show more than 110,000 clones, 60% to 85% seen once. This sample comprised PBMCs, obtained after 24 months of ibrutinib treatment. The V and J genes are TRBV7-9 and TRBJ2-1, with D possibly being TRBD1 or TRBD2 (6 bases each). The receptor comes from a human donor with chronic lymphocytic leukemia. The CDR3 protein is CASSQGGGSYNEQFF. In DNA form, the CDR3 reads TGTGCCAGCAGCCAAGGGGGAGGCTCCTACAATGAGCAGTTCTTC.